This T cell receptor beta chain was recovered during a study of metastatic and nonmetastatic thyroid tumors. Study at large: Across blood and tumor or nodule tissue, repertoires from malignant and benign thyroid patients were compared with one another.

Study-wide results and caveats: A significant increase in TCR beta diversity was reportedly seen in malignant thyroid tumors relative to benign nodules, in blood and tumor.

All patients reached thyroid surgery having received no treatment beforehand. In the authors' workflow: Building a distant-metastasis classifier for papillary thyroid cancer drew on CDR3 differences across clinicopathological groups. TCRdb called clones again from the PCR reads with MiXCR. TCRdb assigned the V and J calls; the authors' analysis was not used. Of roughly 20,000 clones in the sample, about 18% were seen once. The germline V gene has CDR1 LNHDA and CDR2 SQIVND (reference sequence). Trimming removed 5 bases from V and 8 bases from J, with 15 bases in between. This CDR3 contains 13 residues. This clone counts as medium-sized (0.01 to 0.1%). Its specificity is unknown.

The TCR originated in a male donor with papillary thyroid cancer or a benign thyroid nodule (not recorded which). Some clones in this sample may be carry-over from other donors' samples. V usage is TRBV19 and J usage is TRBJ1-2; D may be TRBD1 (6 bases). Sequencing was carried out using blood. The CDR3 nucleotides are TGTGCCAGTAGTGTCCGTTGGGGGCTGGGCTACACCTTC. Translated, it gives CASSVRWGLGYTF.